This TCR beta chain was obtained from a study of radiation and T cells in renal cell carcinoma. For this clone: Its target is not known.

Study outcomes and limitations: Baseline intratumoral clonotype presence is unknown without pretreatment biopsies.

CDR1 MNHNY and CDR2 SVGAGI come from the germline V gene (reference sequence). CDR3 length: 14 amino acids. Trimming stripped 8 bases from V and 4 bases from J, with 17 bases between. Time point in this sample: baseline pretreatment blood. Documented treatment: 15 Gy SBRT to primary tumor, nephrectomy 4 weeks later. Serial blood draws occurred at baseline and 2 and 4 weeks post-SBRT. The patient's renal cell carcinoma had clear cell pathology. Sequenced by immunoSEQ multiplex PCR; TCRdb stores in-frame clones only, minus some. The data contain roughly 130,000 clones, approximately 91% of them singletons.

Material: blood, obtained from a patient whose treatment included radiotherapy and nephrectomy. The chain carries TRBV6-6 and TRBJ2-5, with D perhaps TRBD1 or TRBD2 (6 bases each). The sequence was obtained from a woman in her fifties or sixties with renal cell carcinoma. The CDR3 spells CASLPGARGETQYF. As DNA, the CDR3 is TGTGCCAGCCTCCCGGGGGCGAGGGGAGAGACCCAGTACTTC.